The T cell receptor (beta chain) described here comes from a study of blood T cell repertoires in COVID-19. There are 15 residues in the CDR3. Per the germline V gene, CDR1 is SGHKS and CDR2 is YYEKEE (reference sequence). V shed 4 bases and J shed 5 bases, with 18 bases lying between them. Authors' methods: The assay estimated nucleated cells by amplifying reference gene primers. Only in-frame clones appear in the TCRdb table, and some are missing; sequencing was by immunoSEQ multiplex PCR. That table is the source of V, J and clone size, and D and trimming were worked out from the DNA. Of about 270,000 clones listed, 86% were seen once; the top ten hold 1.5% to 2%.

This receptor was obtained from a woman aged 60 to 75 who had recovered from COVID-19. V is TRBV5-5 and J is TRBJ1-2, with a possible D match to TRBD1 (5 bases). The source material was peripheral blood. The CDR3 DNA sequence: TGTGCCAGCAGCCCTACTGGGGGGGTGACGTATGGCTACACCTTC. It translates to CASSPTGGVTYGYTF.